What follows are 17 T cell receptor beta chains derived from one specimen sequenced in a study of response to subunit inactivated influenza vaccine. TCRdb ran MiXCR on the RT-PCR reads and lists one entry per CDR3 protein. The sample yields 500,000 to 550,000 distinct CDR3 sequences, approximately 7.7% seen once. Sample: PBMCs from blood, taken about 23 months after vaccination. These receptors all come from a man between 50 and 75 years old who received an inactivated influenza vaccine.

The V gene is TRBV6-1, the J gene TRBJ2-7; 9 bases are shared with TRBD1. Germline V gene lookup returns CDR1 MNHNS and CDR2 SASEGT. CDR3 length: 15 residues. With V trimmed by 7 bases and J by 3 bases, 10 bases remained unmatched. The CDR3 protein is CASKPTPTGGYEQYF. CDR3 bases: TGTGCCAGCAAACCCACCCCGACAGGGGGCTACGAGCAGTACTTC.

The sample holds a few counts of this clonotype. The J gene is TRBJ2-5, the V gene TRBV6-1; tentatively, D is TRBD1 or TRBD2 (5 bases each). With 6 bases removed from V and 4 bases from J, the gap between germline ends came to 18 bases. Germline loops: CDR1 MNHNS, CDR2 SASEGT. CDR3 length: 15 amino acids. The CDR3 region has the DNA TGTGCCAGCAGGACGGGGCAGTCGGGAATAGAGACCCAGTACTTC. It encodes CASRTGQSGIETQYF.

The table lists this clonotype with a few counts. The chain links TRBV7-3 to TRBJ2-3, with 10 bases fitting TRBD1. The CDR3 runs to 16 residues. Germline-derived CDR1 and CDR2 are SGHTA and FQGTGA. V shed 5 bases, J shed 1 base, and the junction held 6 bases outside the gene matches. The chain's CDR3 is CASSRDRGMGTDTQYF. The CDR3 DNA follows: TGTGCCAGCAGCCGGGACAGGGGCATGGGCACAGATACGCAGTATTTT. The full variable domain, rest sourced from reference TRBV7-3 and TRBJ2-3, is GAGVSQTPSNKVTEKGKYVELRCDPISGHTALYWYRQSLGQGPEFLIYFQGTGAADDSGLPNDRFFAVRPEGSVSTLKIQRTERGDSAVYLCASSRDRGMGTDTQYFGPGTRLTVL.

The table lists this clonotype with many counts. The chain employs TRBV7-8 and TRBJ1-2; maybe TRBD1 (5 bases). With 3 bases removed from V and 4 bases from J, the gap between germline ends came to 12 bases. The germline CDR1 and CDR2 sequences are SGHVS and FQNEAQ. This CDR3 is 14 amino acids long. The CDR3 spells CASSFGQGTYGYTF. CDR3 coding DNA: TGTGCCAGCAGCTTCGGTCAGGGAACCTATGGCTACACCTTC.

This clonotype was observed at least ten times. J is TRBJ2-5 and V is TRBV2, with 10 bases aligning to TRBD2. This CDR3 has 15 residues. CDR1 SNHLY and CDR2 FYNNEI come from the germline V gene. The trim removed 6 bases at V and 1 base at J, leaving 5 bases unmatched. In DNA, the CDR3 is TGTGCCAGCAGGCCGGGACTAGCGACCCAAGAGACCCAGTACTTC. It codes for CASRPGLATQETQYF.

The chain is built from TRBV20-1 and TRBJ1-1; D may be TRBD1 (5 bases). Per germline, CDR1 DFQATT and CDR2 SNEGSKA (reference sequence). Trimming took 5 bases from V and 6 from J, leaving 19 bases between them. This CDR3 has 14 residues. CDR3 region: CSAGLRGVGAEAFF. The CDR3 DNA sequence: TGCAGTGCTGGACTCCGGGGGGTGGGTGCTGAAGCTTTCTTT.

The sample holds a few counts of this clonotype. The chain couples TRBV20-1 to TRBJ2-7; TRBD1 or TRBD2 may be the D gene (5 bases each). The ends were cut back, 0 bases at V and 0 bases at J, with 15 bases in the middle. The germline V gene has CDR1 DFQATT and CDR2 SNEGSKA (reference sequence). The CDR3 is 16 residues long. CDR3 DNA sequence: TGCAGTGCTAGAGATTTTTCGGGGCAGGGCTCCTACGAGCAGTACTTC. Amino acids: CSARDFSGQGSYEQYF.

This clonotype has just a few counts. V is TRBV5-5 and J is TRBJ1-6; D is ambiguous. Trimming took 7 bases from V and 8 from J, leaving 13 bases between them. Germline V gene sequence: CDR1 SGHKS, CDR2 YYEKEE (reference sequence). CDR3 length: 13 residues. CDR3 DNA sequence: TGTGCCAGCGCGCGGCAGCCAGATTCACCCCTCCACTTT. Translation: CASARQPDSPLHF. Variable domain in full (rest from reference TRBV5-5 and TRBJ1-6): DAGVTQSPTHLIKTRGQQVTLRCSPISGHKSVSWYQQVLGQGPQFIFQYYEKEERGRGNFPDRFSARQFPNYSSELNVNALLLGDSALYLCASARQPDSPLHFGNGTRLTVT.

CDR3 sequence reads: CAISAGRETQYF. CDR3 in DNA: TGTGCCATCAGTGCTGGGCGGGAGACCCAGTACTTC. This chain uses TRBV10-3 with TRBJ2-5; no clear D. The CDR3 contains 12 residues. The V gene's germline CDR1 is ENHRY and CDR2 SYGVKD. V was cut by 4 bases and J by 5 bases, with 8 bases left in between.

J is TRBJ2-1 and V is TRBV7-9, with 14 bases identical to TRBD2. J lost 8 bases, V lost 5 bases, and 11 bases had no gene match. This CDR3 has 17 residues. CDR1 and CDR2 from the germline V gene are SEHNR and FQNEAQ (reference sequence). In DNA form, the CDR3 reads TGTGCCAGCAGCCCAAGACTAGCGGGGGGGCTTTTTCATGAGCAGTTCTTC. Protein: CASSPRLAGGLFHEQFF.

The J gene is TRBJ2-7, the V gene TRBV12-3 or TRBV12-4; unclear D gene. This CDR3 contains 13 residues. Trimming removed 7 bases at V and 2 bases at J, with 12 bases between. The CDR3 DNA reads TGTGCCAGCACCCCGGGCGGTCCCTACGAGCAGTACTTC. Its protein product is CASTPGGPYEQYF.

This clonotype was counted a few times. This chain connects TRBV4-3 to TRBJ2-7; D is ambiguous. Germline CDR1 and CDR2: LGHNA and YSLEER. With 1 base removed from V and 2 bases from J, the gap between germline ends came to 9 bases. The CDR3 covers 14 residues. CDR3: CASSQGTPPYEQYF. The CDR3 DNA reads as TGCGCCAGCAGCCAAGGGACGCCTCCCTACGAGCAGTACTTC.

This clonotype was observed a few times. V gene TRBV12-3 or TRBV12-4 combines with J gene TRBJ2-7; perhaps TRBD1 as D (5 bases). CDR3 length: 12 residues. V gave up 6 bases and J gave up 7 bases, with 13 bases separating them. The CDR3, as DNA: TGTGCCAGCAGGGCCCAGGGCCGGGAGCAGTACTTC. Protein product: CASRAQGREQYF.

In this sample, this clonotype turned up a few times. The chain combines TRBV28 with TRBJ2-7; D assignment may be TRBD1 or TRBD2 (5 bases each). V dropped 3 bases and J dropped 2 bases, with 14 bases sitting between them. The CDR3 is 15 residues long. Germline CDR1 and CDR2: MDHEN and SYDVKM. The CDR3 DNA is TGTGCCAGCAGTTTTTCTCCGGGACCGGCCTACGAGCAGTACTTC. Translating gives CASSFSPGPAYEQYF.

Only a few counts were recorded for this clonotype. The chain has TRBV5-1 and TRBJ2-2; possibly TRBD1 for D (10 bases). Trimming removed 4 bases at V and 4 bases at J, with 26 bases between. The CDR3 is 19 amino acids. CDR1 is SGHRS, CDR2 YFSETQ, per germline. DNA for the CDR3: TGCGCCAGCAGCCTTCCGACAGGGGGCTTGGGACTAGCCACCGGGGAGCTGTTTTTT. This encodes CASSLPTGGLGLATGELFF.

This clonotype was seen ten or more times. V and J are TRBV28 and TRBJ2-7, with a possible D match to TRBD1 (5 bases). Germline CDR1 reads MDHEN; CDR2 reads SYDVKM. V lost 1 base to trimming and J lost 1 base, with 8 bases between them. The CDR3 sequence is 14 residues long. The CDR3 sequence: CASSLSRASYEQYF. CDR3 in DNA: TGTGCCAGCAGTTTATCCAGGGCTTCCTACGAGCAGTACTTC.

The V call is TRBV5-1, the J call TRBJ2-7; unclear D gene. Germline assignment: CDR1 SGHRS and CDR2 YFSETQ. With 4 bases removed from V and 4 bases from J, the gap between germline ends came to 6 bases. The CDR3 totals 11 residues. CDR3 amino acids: CASSEQYEQYF. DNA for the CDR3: TGCGCCAGCAGCGAGCAGTACGAGCAGTACTTC.